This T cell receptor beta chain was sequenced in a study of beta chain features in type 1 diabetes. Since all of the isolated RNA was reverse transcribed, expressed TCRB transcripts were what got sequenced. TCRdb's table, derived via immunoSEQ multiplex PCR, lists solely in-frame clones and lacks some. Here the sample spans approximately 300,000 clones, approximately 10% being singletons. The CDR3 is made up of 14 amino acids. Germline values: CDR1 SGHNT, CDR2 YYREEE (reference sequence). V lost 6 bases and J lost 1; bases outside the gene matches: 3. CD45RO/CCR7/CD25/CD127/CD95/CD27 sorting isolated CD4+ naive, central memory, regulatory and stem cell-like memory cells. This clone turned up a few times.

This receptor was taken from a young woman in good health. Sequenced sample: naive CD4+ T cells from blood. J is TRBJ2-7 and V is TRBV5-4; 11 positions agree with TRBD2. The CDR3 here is CASKGTSGSYEQYF. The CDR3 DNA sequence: TGTGCCAGCAAGGGGACTAGCGGTTCCTACGAGCAGTACTTC.